Listed below are T cell receptor beta chains from one sample, sequenced in a study of regulatory T cells in long-lasting Graves disease. TCRdb reanalysed the multiplex PCR reads using MiXCR and keeps one entry per CDR3 protein. The repertoire has 680,000 or so distinct CDR3 sequences, about 15% of them found once; the top ten carry 18%. These data were likewise used in another study, on T cells in Graves' hyperthyroidism and ophthalmopathy.

The sample here was peripheral blood mononuclear cells (PBMCs), taken at new diagnosis, from a patient treated with antithyroid drugs. These receptor sequences come from a woman in her thirties with Graves disease. Both conserved end residues are part of each CDR3. Each record gives: J gene, clone size, V gene, D gene, CDR3 protein. A D gene is named only where the DNA matches it firmly. Rows may omit the clone size; those that give it use once, few, many or a size class.

TRBJ2-5	many	TRBV6-2/TRBV6-3	.	CASSWGPSQETQYF
TRBJ2-7	many	TRBV29-1	.	CSVKNGTLDTTYEQYF
TRBJ2-7	few	TRBV6-1	TRBD1	CASSADRGEQYF
TRBJ2-1	few	TRBV7-2	.	CASSPGIGGFGGNEQFF
TRBJ2-7	many	TRBV7-2	TRBD2	CASSLILLASYEQYF
TRBJ1-1	many	TRBV27	TRBD1	CASSLGTGAEAFF
TRBJ2-3	many	TRBV6-2/TRBV6-3	.	CATQPYSKDTQYF
TRBJ1-2	few	TRBV4-1	TRBD1	CASSLRDRGDYGYTF
TRBJ2-1	many	TRBV19	TRBD2	CASSAGGDYNEQFF
TRBJ1-4	few	TRBV6-1	.	CASSDGVEREKLFF
TRBJ1-5	many	TRBV19	.	CASAPGPNQPQHF
TRBJ1-5	many	TRBV6-2/TRBV6-3	.	CASSYSSRNQPQHF
TRBJ2-2	many	TRBV9	.	CASSPPGSTGELFF
TRBJ2-6	.	TRBV19	.	CASSIDPRGSGANVLTF